The rows below give T cell receptor beta chains drawn from one sample of a study of T cell changes during pregnancy in multiple sclerosis. Clones were read by immunoSEQ multiplex PCR, and TCRdb kept only the in-frame ones, dropping some. The sample records around 71,000 clones, 92% being singletons. The sequences come from peripheral blood, collected after pregnancy. All receptors derive from a female donor with multiple sclerosis, enrolled in a pregnancy study. The CDR3 runs from the conserved cysteine through the conserved F or W. Each record gives: V gene, J gene, D gene, clone size, CDR3 protein, CDR3 DNA. D genes are given only for firm matches. Clone sizes are given selectively: once, few, many, or a class where the clone is expanded.

v_call: TRBV5-1; j_call: TRBJ1-1; d_call: TRBD1; clone_size: -; cdr3_aa: CASSLGAGQGNTEAFF; cdr3_nt: TGCGCCAGCAGCTTGGGGGCGGGACAGGGGAACACTGAAGCTTTCTTT
v_call: TRBV28; j_call: TRBJ2-7; d_call: TRBD2; clone_size: few; cdr3_aa: CASSNRLAGNYEQYF; cdr3_nt: TGTGCCAGCAGTAATCGACTAGCGGGGAACTACGAGCAGTACTTC
v_call: TRBV11-2; j_call: TRBJ2-1; d_call: -; clone_size: -; cdr3_aa: CASSLERTEYNEQFF; cdr3_nt: TGTGCCAGCAGCTTAGAGCGGACAGAATACAATGAGCAGTTCTTC
v_call: TRBV7-2; j_call: TRBJ1-3; d_call: -; clone_size: -; cdr3_aa: CASSHRGVTGNTIYF; cdr3_nt: TGTGCCAGCAGCCATCGGGGGGTAACTGGAAACACCATATATTTT
v_call: TRBV19; j_call: TRBJ2-5; d_call: -; clone_size: -; cdr3_aa: CASSQQGAETQYF; cdr3_nt: TGTGCCAGTAGTCAACAGGGTGCGGAGACCCAGTACTTC
v_call: TRBV5-4; j_call: TRBJ2-5; d_call: TRBD2; clone_size: once; cdr3_aa: CASSQRLAEQETQYF; cdr3_nt: TGTGCCAGCAGCCAGCGACTAGCGGAGCAAGAGACCCAGTACTTC
v_call: TRBV27; j_call: TRBJ2-3; d_call: TRBD2; clone_size: -; cdr3_aa: CASSPSGTSGTDTQYF; cdr3_nt: TGTGCCAGCAGTCCCTCCGGGACTAGCGGCACAGATACGCAGTATTTT
v_call: TRBV5-1; j_call: TRBJ1-1; d_call: TRBD1; clone_size: -; cdr3_aa: CASSLDRGATEAFF; cdr3_nt: TGCGCCAGCAGCTTGGACAGGGGCGCCACTGAAGCTTTCTTT
v_call: TRBV10-3; j_call: TRBJ2-1; d_call: TRBD2; clone_size: -; cdr3_aa: CAIRGSASGMGEQFF; cdr3_nt: TGTGCCATCAGGGGGTCGGCTAGCGGGATGGGTGAGCAGTTCTTC
v_call: TRBV19; j_call: TRBJ2-1; d_call: TRBD2; clone_size: -; cdr3_aa: CASTMGSGLHNEQFF; cdr3_nt: TGTGCCAGTACGATGGGTAGCGGGCTTCACAATGAGCAGTTCTTC
v_call: TRBV7-3; j_call: TRBJ2-3; d_call: -; clone_size: -; cdr3_aa: CASSQNVAADTQYF; cdr3_nt: TGTGCCAGCAGCCAAAACGTAGCGGCAGATACGCAGTATTTT
v_call: TRBV4-2; j_call: TRBJ1-2; d_call: -; clone_size: -; cdr3_aa: CASSQVQGAVGGYTF; cdr3_nt: TGTGCCAGCAGCCAAGTGCAAGGGGCGGTTGGTGGCTACACCTTC
v_call: TRBV6-6; j_call: TRBJ1-2; d_call: TRBD1; clone_size: once; cdr3_aa: CASSPRTGNYGYTF; cdr3_nt: TGTGCCAGCAGCCCTCGGACAGGCAACTATGGCTACACCTTC
v_call: TRBV5-5; j_call: TRBJ1-5; d_call: -; clone_size: -; cdr3_aa: CASSLRGVNQPQHF; cdr3_nt: TGTGCCAGCAGCTTGCGGGGTGTAAATCAGCCCCAGCATTTT
v_call: TRBV6-4; j_call: TRBJ2-1; d_call: TRBD1; clone_size: -; cdr3_aa: CASSPGQGGYNEQFF; cdr3_nt: TGTGCCAGCAGTCCGGGACAGGGTGGTTACAATGAGCAGTTCTTC
v_call: TRBV28; j_call: TRBJ1-5; d_call: TRBD1; clone_size: -; cdr3_aa: CASSSGTGVHLAQHF; cdr3_nt: TGTGCCAGCAGTTCCGGGACAGGGGTTCATCTGGCCCAGCATTTT
v_call: TRBV29-1; j_call: TRBJ2-3; d_call: -; clone_size: once; cdr3_aa: CSVDRAPDTQYF; cdr3_nt: TGCAGCGTTGACAGGGCCCCAGATACGCAGTATTTT
v_call: TRBV4-1; j_call: TRBJ2-1; d_call: -; clone_size: -; cdr3_aa: CASSSRESSYNEQFF; cdr3_nt: TGCGCCAGCAGCTCCCGGGAGAGCTCCTACAATGAGCAGTTCTTC
v_call: TRBV27; j_call: TRBJ2-7; d_call: TRBD1; clone_size: -; cdr3_aa: CASSLSPTGGTYYEQYF; cdr3_nt: TGTGCCAGCAGTTTATCACCCACAGGGGGGACCTACTACGAGCAGTACTTC
v_call: TRBV5-1; j_call: TRBJ2-5; d_call: TRBD1; clone_size: -; cdr3_aa: CASSVTGSWGETQYF; cdr3_nt: TGCGCCAGCAGCGTGACAGGGAGTTGGGGAGAGACCCAGTACTTC
v_call: TRBV28; j_call: TRBJ1-2; d_call: TRBD1; clone_size: once; cdr3_aa: CASGQGAKGYTF; cdr3_nt: TGTGCCAGCGGACAGGGAGCAAAGGGCTACACCTTC
v_call: TRBV28; j_call: TRBJ2-2; d_call: -; clone_size: -; cdr3_aa: CASSIPDNGELFF; cdr3_nt: TGTGCCAGCAGTATCCCAGATAACGGGGAGCTGTTTTTT
v_call: TRBV5-6; j_call: TRBJ2-5; d_call: TRBD2; clone_size: -; cdr3_aa: CASSLVLSGRGETQYF; cdr3_nt: TGTGCCAGCAGCTTGGTTCTTAGCGGGAGGGGAGAGACCCAGTACTTC